This passage covers 18 T cell receptor beta chains from one sample sequenced in a study of CXCR3-negative and CXCR3-positive naive CD8 T cells. The TRB libraries of cDNA were built by UMI-labeled 5' RACE. Each CDR3 protein gets one entry in TCRdb, which reprocessed the 5' RACE reads and gives no DNA. Recorded for this sample: 75,000 to 90,000 distinct CDR3 sequences. What these receptors recognize is not known. Study-wide results and caveats: TRB CDR3s of CXCR3-positive naive cells were more hydrophobic than those of CXCR3-negative naive cells.

Sequencing was carried out using naive CXCR3+ CD8+ T cells from blood. Subset meaning: CD45RO-CCR7+CD27+CD95- naive CD8+ T cells expressing CXCR3 (TNR3+). The receptors here all came from a human donor in good health. Some clones in this sample may be carry-over from other donors' samples.

The chain joins TRBV5-1 to TRBJ2-3; TCRdb names TRBD2, which stays unverified in the absence of DNA. The CDR3 extends over 15 amino acids. CDR1 is SGHRS, CDR2 YFSETQ, per germline. CDR3 region: CASSFRAGSTDTQYF.

This chain uses TRBV10-3 with TRBJ2-1; TCRdb proposes TRBD1, but this gene call is untestable without DNA. This CDR3 is 13 amino acids long. Germline values: CDR1 ENHRY, CDR2 SYGVKD. Here the CDR3 reads CAISGPLDNEQFF.

The gene calls are TRBV28 and TRBJ2-4; TCRdb selects TRBD1, and the lack of DNA leaves this call unchecked. The CDR3 spans 14 residues. The germline CDR1 and CDR2 sequences are MDHEN and SYDVKM. CDR3 sequence reads: CASSWRQGKNIQYF.

This chain links TRBV6-5 with TRBJ1-3; lacking DNA, the TRBD1 call made by TCRdb goes unchecked. This CDR3 region has 14 residues. Germline values: CDR1 MNHEY, CDR2 SVGAGI. CDR3 protein: CASSYGGTGNTIYF.

This chain connects TRBV15 to TRBJ2-7; TCRdb's D call, TRBD2, is unchecked because there is no DNA. The CDR3 has 18 amino acids. Germline V lookup: CDR1 LNHNV, CDR2 YYDKDF (reference sequence). CDR3 protein: CATSPGLAGGRVRREQYF.

The chain links TRBV7-2 to TRBJ2-3; TCRdb's D call of TRBD2 is untestable without DNA. The germline V gene has CDR1 SGHTA and CDR2 FQGNSA. This CDR3 has 15 amino acids. This CDR3 is CASSHSGRALDTQYF.

This chain joins TRBV28 and TRBJ2-7. The CDR3 has 14 residues. Germline-derived CDR1 and CDR2 are MDHEN and SYDVKM. This chain's CDR3 is CASRGVGSPDEQYF.

The chain joins TRBV5-6 to TRBJ2-2; TCRdb calls TRBD1, which cannot be checked without DNA. The CDR3 spans 16 residues. Germline V gene data show CDR1 as SGHDT and CDR2 as YYEEEE. The CDR3 here is CASSLVRQGSAGELFF.

The gene calls are TRBV5-1 and TRBJ1-2; there is no DNA to check the TCRdb D call of TRBD1. This CDR3 comprises 12 residues. CDR1 and CDR2 from the germline V gene are SGHRS and YFSETQ. The CDR3 sequence: CASSLDRDGYTF. The full variable domain, with the rest looked up from reference TRBV5-1 and TRBJ1-2, is KAGVTQTPRYLIKTRGQQVTLSCSPISGHRSVSWYQQTPGQGLQFLFEYFSETQRNKGNFPGRFSGRQFSNSRSEMNVSTLELGDSALYLCASSLDRDGYTFGSGTRLTVV.

The rearrangement uses TRBV3-1 and TRBJ2-1; TCRdb proposes TRBD1, but this gene call is untestable without DNA. From germline, CDR1 is LGHDT and CDR2 YNNKEL (reference sequence). There are 16 residues in the CDR3. The CDR3 region is CASSLWGGRGNNEQFF.

This chain links TRBV24-1 with TRBJ2-1; TCRdb selects TRBD2, and the lack of DNA leaves this call unchecked. The length of the CDR3 is 13 residues. Germline V gene lookup returns CDR1 KGHDR and CDR2 SFDVKD. The CDR3 reads CATSPRGSDEQFF.

The rearrangement joins TRBV5-1 to TRBJ2-1; TCRdb's D call, TRBD2, is unchecked because there is no DNA. The CDR3 runs to 12 residues. Germline CDR1 SGHRS, CDR2 YFSETQ. CDR3 in amino acids: CASQGTNNEQFF.

The rearrangement uses TRBV12-3 or TRBV12-4 and TRBJ2-7. This CDR3 is built from 12 residues. CDR3 sequence: CASSFLAYEQYF.

The CDR3 spells CASSLLAGVGNEQFF. The chain uses TRBV5-4 and TRBJ2-1; no DNA is available, so the TRBD2 call from TCRdb remains unchecked. The germline gives CDR1 SGHNT, CDR2 YYREEE (reference sequence). The CDR3 sequence is 15 residues long. The full variable domain, completed using reference TRBV5-4 and TRBJ2-1, is ETGVTQSPTHLIKTRGQQVTLRCSSQSGHNTVSWYQQALGQGPQFIFQYYREEENGRGNFPPRFSGLQFPNYSSELNVNALELDDSALYLCASSLLAGVGNEQFFGPGTRLTVL.

The V call is TRBV7-8, the J call TRBJ1-1; TCRdb lists TRBD1, though no DNA is available to test this call. CDR1 is SGHVS and CDR2 is FQNEAQ in the germline V gene. The CDR3 runs 15 residues. CDR3 amino acids: CASSSWGQGDTEAFF.

This rearrangement joins TRBV28 to TRBJ1-5. Germline CDR1 MDHEN, CDR2 SYDVKM. The CDR3 extends over 12 amino acids. CDR3 residues: CASSLLNQPQHF.

The chain couples TRBV18 to TRBJ2-7; TCRdb indicates TRBD1, and absent DNA this call remains unverified. This CDR3 contains 15 residues. Germline loops: CDR1 KGHSH, CDR2 LQKENI. The CDR3 loop is CASSPSSGRNYEQYF.

The CDR3 spells CASSRDREAFF. The chain uses TRBV7-9 and TRBJ1-1; TCRdb returns TRBD1, unconfirmable since there is no DNA. Per the germline V gene, CDR1 is SEHNR and CDR2 is FQNEAQ (reference sequence). There are 11 residues in the CDR3.